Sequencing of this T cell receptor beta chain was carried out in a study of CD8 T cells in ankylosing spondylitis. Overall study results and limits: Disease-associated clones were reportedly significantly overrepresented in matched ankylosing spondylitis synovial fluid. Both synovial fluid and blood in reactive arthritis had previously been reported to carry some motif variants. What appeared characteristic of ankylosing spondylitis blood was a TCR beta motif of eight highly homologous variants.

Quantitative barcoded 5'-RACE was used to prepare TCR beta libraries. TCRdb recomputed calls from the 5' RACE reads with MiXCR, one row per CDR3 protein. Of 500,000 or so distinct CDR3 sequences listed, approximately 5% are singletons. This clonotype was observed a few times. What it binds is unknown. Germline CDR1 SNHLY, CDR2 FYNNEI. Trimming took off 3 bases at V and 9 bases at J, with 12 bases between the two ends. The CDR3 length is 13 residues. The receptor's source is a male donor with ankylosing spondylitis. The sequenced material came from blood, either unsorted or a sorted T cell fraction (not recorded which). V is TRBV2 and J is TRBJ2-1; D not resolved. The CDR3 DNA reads TGTGCCAGCAGTGACTTCTCGCTTGGTGAGCAGTTCTTC. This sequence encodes CASSDFSLGEQFF.